This paragraph reports one T cell receptor beta chain. The data derive from a study of blood T cell repertoires in COVID-19. Study summary: Specimens from acute and convalescent COVID-19 originated in the United States, Italy and Spain.

As handled by the study authors: Reference gene primer amplification yielded estimated nucleated cell counts. Generated by immunoSEQ multiplex PCR, the TCRdb table keeps only in-frame clones and is missing some. D and trimming were read from the DNA, whereas the V and J calls and clone size are those reported in that table. In the table there are around 67,000 clones, approximately 82% of which are singletons. Input material: peripheral blood. This receptor was obtained from a man in his fifties or sixties with active COVID-19.

The DNA for the CDR3 is TGTGCCAGCAGCTTATACGGGGGGGACACCGGGGAGCTGTTTTTT. It encodes CASSLYGGDTGELFF. This chain links TRBV13 with TRBJ2-2, with 8 bases identical to TRBD2. This CDR3 has 15 residues. V was pared by 2 bases and J by 3 bases, with 2 bases of the junction left unmatched. Germline assignment: CDR1 PRHDT and CDR2 FYEKMQ (reference sequence).